The T cell receptor beta chain under discussion was sequenced for a study of CD8 T cells in ankylosing spondylitis. Study-wide results and caveats: Existing reports had already noted some motif variants in reactive arthritis synovial fluid and blood. Among TCR beta sequences, a motif of eight highly homologous variants appeared characteristic of ankylosing spondylitis blood. The clones that were linked to disease were reported to be significantly enriched in matched synovial fluid samples from ankylosing spondylitis patients.

This clonotype was counted ten times or more. The target antigen is unknown. The ends were cut back, 0 bases at V and 5 bases at J, with 23 bases in the middle. The V gene's germline CDR1 is MNHGY and CDR2 SAAAGT. This CDR3 contains 18 residues. As the method for making TCR beta libraries, quantitative 5'-RACE with molecular barcodes was used. TCRdb recomputed calls from the 5' RACE reads with MiXCR, one row per CDR3 protein. Of 10,000 to 15,000 distinct CDR3 sequences listed, approximately 2.5% were seen once; the top ten hold around 10%. This sequence joins TRBV6-8 and TRBJ2-7, with D unresolved. This TCR was sampled from a male donor with ankylosing spondylitis or in good health (not recorded which). Input material: blood, either unsorted or a sorted T cell fraction (not recorded which). DNA of the CDR3: TGTGCCAGCAGTTACTCGCCCGGAAAACCGTTACCTCCCCACGAGCAGTACTTC. Encoded protein: CASSYSPGKPLPPHEQYF.